The T cell receptor (beta chain) described here comes from a study of cytomegalovirus exposure and HLA in healthy donors. Per germline, CDR1 SGHRS and CDR2 YFSETQ. Trimming took off 2 bases at V and 2 bases at J, with 11 bases between the two ends. The CDR3 is 15 amino acids. Primers: 60 Vbeta forward and 13 Jbeta reverse. The protocol was immunoSEQ multiplex PCR, while the TCRdb copy is restricted to in-frame clones and leaves out a portion. The data contain about 91,000 clones, approximately 86% of them singletons. This sequence joins TRBV5-1 and TRBJ2-1, with D tentatively TRBD2 (5 bases). The sample consisted of PBMCs. This receptor was identified in a man aged 25 to 40 in good health and CMV-seropositive. The CDR3 loop reads CASSLREGAYNEQFF. In DNA, the CDR3 is TGCGCCAGCAGCTTACGAGAGGGCGCCTACAATGAGCAGTTCTTC.